The rows below give T cell receptor beta chains drawn from one sample of a study of cytomegalovirus exposure and HLA in healthy donors. Profiling relied on immunoSEQ multiplex PCR, and the TCRdb table lists in-frame clones only, not all of them. The sample has about 180,000 clones, 78% seen once. The sample taken for sequencing was PBMCs. The receptors derive from a woman in her forties or fifties in good health and CMV-seropositive. Both conserved end residues are part of each CDR3. The order of the fields is D gene, V gene, clone size, J gene, CDR3 DNA, CDR3 protein. D genes are given only for firm matches. Clone size is given for some rows only: seen once, a few or many times, or a class if the clone is expanded.

-,TRBV30,once,TRBJ1-2,TGTGCCTGGAGCCGGGGACTCCTTGAACCCTGTGGCTACACCTTC,CAWSRGLLEPCGYTF
TRBD1,TRBV27,-,TRBJ1-4,TGTGCCAGCAGTCAGGGGGCAACTAATGAAAAACTGTTTTTT,CASSQGATNEKLFF
TRBD1,TRBV11-2,once,TRBJ2-1,TGTGCCAGCAGCTTAGATCTCGGACAGGGCCTAGAGGATGAGCAGTTCTTC,CASSLDLGQGLEDEQFF
TRBD2,TRBV9,-,TRBJ2-3,TGTGCCAGCAGCGTAGCGGCTAGCGGGGGGGAATTAACGCAGTATTTT,CASSVAASGGELTQYF
-,TRBV5-1,-,TRBJ2-1,TGCGCCAGCAGCTTGGATCCAGGGTCTTGGAATGAGCAGTTCTTC,CASSLDPGSWNEQFF
-,TRBV5-1,-,TRBJ1-1,TGCGCCAGTAGAAGGGAGACTGAAGCTTTCTTT,CASRRETEAFF
TRBD1,TRBV5-6,few,TRBJ1-1,TGTGCCAGCAGCTCGGAAACAGGGGCTCGAAACACTGAAGCTTTCTTT,CASSSETGARNTEAFF
-,TRBV15,-,TRBJ1-2,TGTGCCACCAGCAGGGGTCAGCGCCCCCTTGATGTTGATGGCTACACCTTC,CATSRGQRPLDVDGYTF
-,TRBV4-2,once,TRBJ1-1,TGTGCCAGCAGCCAAGAAGACAGCATGAACACTGAAGCTTTCTTT,CASSQEDSMNTEAFF
TRBD1,TRBV4-2,few,TRBJ1-4,TGTGCCAGCAGCTACGGACAGGATAATGAAAAACTGTTTTTT,CASSYGQDNEKLFF